A selection of T cell receptor beta chains follows, all from one sample in a study of early T cells in non-severe SARS-CoV-2 infection. TCRdb ran MiXCR on the 5' RACE reads and lists one entry per CDR3 protein. The sample contains 70,000 or so distinct CDR3 sequences, 12% to 15% of which appear only once. The sequenced sample was whole blood. Every receptor here comes from an adult who was a healthcare worker with PCR-confirmed SARS-CoV-2 infection or an uninfected control (not recorded which). Both conserved end residues are part of each CDR3. D genes are given only for firm matches. The size of a clone is reported for some rows only, either as once, few or many, or as a class for expanded clones.

d_call: NA
clone_size: many
v_call: TRBV29-1
j_call: TRBJ2-1
cdr3_aa: CSVAGAGDEQFF
cdr3_nt: TGCAGCGTTGCGGGAGCGGGTGATGAGCAGTTCTTC

d_call: NA
clone_size: many
v_call: TRBV5-4
j_call: TRBJ1-4
cdr3_aa: CASSLEQGRPEKLFF
cdr3_nt: TGTGCCAGCAGCTTGGAACAGGGACGACCTGAAAAACTGTTTTTT

d_call: NA
clone_size: many
v_call: TRBV7-3
j_call: TRBJ1-2
cdr3_aa: CASSLIGGTGYTF
cdr3_nt: TGTGCCAGCAGCTTGATCGGGGGGACTGGCTACACCTTC

d_call: NA
clone_size: few
v_call: TRBV29-1
j_call: TRBJ1-4
cdr3_aa: CSVETSEKLFF
cdr3_nt: TGCAGCGTTGAGACAAGCGAAAAACTGTTTTTT

d_call: NA
clone_size: few
v_call: TRBV20-1
j_call: TRBJ2-3
cdr3_aa: CSASWDGRGDTQYF
cdr3_nt: TGCAGTGCTAGTTGGGACGGCCGAGGGGATACGCAGTATTTT

d_call: NA
clone_size: few
v_call: TRBV30
j_call: TRBJ2-3
cdr3_aa: CAWSQGTPTDTQYF
cdr3_nt: TGTGCCTGGAGTCAGGGGACACCCACAGATACGCAGTATTTT

d_call: NA
clone_size: many
v_call: TRBV25-1
j_call: TRBJ1-5
cdr3_aa: CASSGVGNQPQHF
cdr3_nt: TGTGCCAGCAGTGGGGTGGGGAATCAGCCCCAGCATTTT

d_call: NA
clone_size: NA
v_call: TRBV28
j_call: TRBJ1-4
cdr3_aa: CASSLSTPGELFF
cdr3_nt: TGTGCCAGCAGTTTATCGACCCCGGGGGAACTGTTTTTT

d_call: NA
clone_size: NA
v_call: TRBV4-1
j_call: TRBJ2-2
cdr3_aa: CASSQGGGAAGELFF
cdr3_nt: TGCGCCAGCAGCCAAGGAGGAGGGGCGGCCGGGGAGCTGTTTTTT

d_call: NA
clone_size: few
v_call: TRBV5-1
j_call: TRBJ2-3
cdr3_aa: CASSLAVRGPSTDTQYF
cdr3_nt: TGCGCCAGCAGCTTGGCCGTCCGGGGGCCTAGCACAGATACGCAGTATTTT

d_call: NA
clone_size: few
v_call: TRBV28
j_call: TRBJ2-2
cdr3_aa: CASSLLGADTGELFF
cdr3_nt: TGTGCCAGCAGTTTATTGGGGGCTGACACCGGGGAGCTGTTTTTT

d_call: NA
clone_size: many
v_call: TRBV11-2
j_call: TRBJ2-7
cdr3_aa: CASSFGENEQYF
cdr3_nt: TGTGCCAGCAGCTTTGGGGAGAACGAGCAGTACTTC

d_call: TRBD2
clone_size: few
v_call: TRBV7-3
j_call: TRBJ2-1
cdr3_aa: CASRPSGGPYNEQFF
cdr3_nt: TGTGCCAGCAGGCCTAGCGGGGGTCCGTACAATGAGCAGTTCTTC

d_call: NA
clone_size: NA
v_call: TRBV7-6
j_call: TRBJ2-3
cdr3_aa: CASSIGTTDTQYF
cdr3_nt: TGTGCCAGCAGCATCGGGACCACAGATACGCAGTATTTT

d_call: NA
clone_size: many
v_call: TRBV7-9
j_call: TRBJ1-2
cdr3_aa: CASRDGKTRANYGYTF
cdr3_nt: TGTGCCAGCAGGGACGGAAAGACCCGAGCTAACTATGGCTACACCTTC

d_call: TRBD1
clone_size: few
v_call: TRBV5-1
j_call: TRBJ2-7
cdr3_aa: CASSYDRGTYEQYF
cdr3_nt: TGCGCCAGCAGCTATGACAGGGGAACCTACGAGCAGTACTTC

d_call: NA
clone_size: NA
v_call: TRBV18
j_call: TRBJ1-5
cdr3_aa: CASSPTPEEHQHF
cdr3_nt: TGTGCCAGCTCACCCACGCCCGAGGAGCACCAGCATTTT

d_call: NA
clone_size: few
v_call: TRBV29-1
j_call: TRBJ1-2
cdr3_aa: CSVSPLYGYTF
cdr3_nt: TGCAGCGTTTCTCCCCTCTATGGCTACACCTTC

d_call: TRBD1
clone_size: few
v_call: TRBV12-3/TRBV12-4
j_call: TRBJ1-1
cdr3_aa: CASSPRGAALEAFF
cdr3_nt: TGTGCCAGCAGTCCCAGGGGGGCGGCACTAGAAGCTTTCTTT

d_call: NA
clone_size: NA
v_call: TRBV6-2/TRBV6-3
j_call: TRBJ2-7
cdr3_aa: CASSIGIRHEQYF
cdr3_nt: TGTGCCAGCAGTATAGGGATCCGCCACGAGCAGTACTTC

d_call: TRBD1
clone_size: few
v_call: TRBV11-2
j_call: TRBJ1-3
cdr3_aa: CASSLVKFLRDRTNSGNTIYF
cdr3_nt: TGTGCCAGCAGCTTAGTTAAATTCCTTCGGGACAGAACTAATTCTGGAAACACCATATATTTT

d_call: NA
clone_size: many
v_call: TRBV29-1
j_call: TRBJ2-2
cdr3_aa: CSVGVWNTGELFF
cdr3_nt: TGCAGCGTTGGGGTGTGGAACACCGGGGAGCTGTTTTTT

d_call: NA
clone_size: many
v_call: TRBV4-1
j_call: TRBJ2-1
cdr3_aa: CASSQVADFYNEQFF
cdr3_nt: TGCGCCAGCAGTCAAGTAGCGGACTTCTACAATGAGCAGTTCTTC

d_call: TRBD2
clone_size: NA
v_call: TRBV3-1
j_call: TRBJ2-1
cdr3_aa: CASSPTRGGFYNEQFF
cdr3_nt: TGTGCCAGCAGCCCTACACGGGGGGGATTCTACAATGAGCAGTTCTTC

d_call: NA
clone_size: NA
v_call: TRBV6-5
j_call: TRBJ2-5
cdr3_aa: CASSYSGHQETQYF
cdr3_nt: TGTGCCAGCAGTTACTCAGGGCACCAAGAGACCCAGTACTTC

d_call: NA
clone_size: many
v_call: TRBV27
j_call: TRBJ1-6
cdr3_aa: CASRAGNSPLHF
cdr3_nt: TGTGCCAGTCGGGCGGGAAATTCACCCCTCCACTTT

d_call: TRBD2
clone_size: many
v_call: TRBV4-3
j_call: TRBJ2-1
cdr3_aa: CASSPRSGGSNNEQFF
cdr3_nt: TGCGCCAGCAGCCCCCGAAGCGGGGGCTCTAACAATGAGCAGTTCTTC

d_call: NA
clone_size: many
v_call: TRBV20-1
j_call: TRBJ1-4
cdr3_aa: CSARSQGSATNEKLFF
cdr3_nt: TGCAGTGCTAGAAGTCAGGGGTCTGCAACTAATGAAAAACTGTTTTTT

d_call: NA
clone_size: many
v_call: TRBV27
j_call: TRBJ2-7
cdr3_aa: CASSILRTTRAYEQYF
cdr3_nt: TGTGCCAGCAGTATACTAAGGACCACTCGCGCATACGAGCAGTACTTC

d_call: TRBD2
clone_size: once
v_call: TRBV6-4
j_call: TRBJ2-1
cdr3_aa: CASSDTSGGYNEQFF
cdr3_nt: TGTGCCAGCAGTGACACTAGCGGGGGGTACAATGAGCAGTTCTTC

d_call: NA
clone_size: few
v_call: TRBV3-1
j_call: TRBJ2-1
cdr3_aa: CASSQSSGANEQFF
cdr3_nt: TGTGCCAGCAGCCAGTCTTCCGGGGCTAATGAGCAGTTCTTC

d_call: NA
clone_size: NA
v_call: TRBV6-2/TRBV6-3
j_call: TRBJ1-5
cdr3_aa: CASSLTGGGQPQHF
cdr3_nt: TGTGCCAGCAGTTTGACCGGGGGCGGTCAGCCCCAGCATTTT

d_call: NA
clone_size: NA
v_call: TRBV28
j_call: TRBJ1-3
cdr3_aa: CASSLLDRQGRSGNTIYF
cdr3_nt: TGTGCCAGCAGTTTACTCGACAGGCAAGGCCGGTCTGGAAACACCATATATTTT

d_call: TRBD2
clone_size: NA
v_call: TRBV4-2
j_call: TRBJ2-2
cdr3_aa: CASSQAAGSNTGELFF
cdr3_nt: TGTGCCAGCAGCCAAGCAGCGGGGTCGAACACCGGGGAGCTGTTTTTT

d_call: NA
clone_size: NA
v_call: TRBV9
j_call: TRBJ2-1
cdr3_aa: CASSVGLNNEQFF
cdr3_nt: TGTGCCAGCAGCGTAGGGCTCAACAATGAGCAGTTCTTC

d_call: NA
clone_size: many
v_call: TRBV7-9
j_call: TRBJ2-5
cdr3_aa: CASSPTGTAYQETQYF
cdr3_nt: TGTGCCAGCAGCCCTACCGGGACCGCCTACCAAGAGACCCAGTACTTC

d_call: NA
clone_size: NA
v_call: TRBV5-1
j_call: TRBJ1-2
cdr3_aa: CASSLTSNYGYTF
cdr3_nt: TGCGCCAGCAGCCTGACAAGCAACTATGGCTACACCTTC

d_call: TRBD2
clone_size: NA
v_call: TRBV5-1
j_call: TRBJ2-5
cdr3_aa: CASSWRGAGETQYF
cdr3_nt: TGCGCCAGCAGCTGGCGGGGGGCCGGGGAGACCCAGTACTTC

d_call: NA
clone_size: many
v_call: TRBV3-1
j_call: TRBJ2-1
cdr3_aa: CASSQLGGGLLDTEQFF
cdr3_nt: TGTGCCAGCAGCCAATTGGGAGGAGGCTTGTTGGATACTGAGCAGTTCTTC

d_call: NA
clone_size: few
v_call: TRBV29-1
j_call: TRBJ2-1
cdr3_aa: CSVDEGPRFF
cdr3_nt: TGCAGCGTTGATGAGGGTCCACGGTTCTTC

d_call: NA
clone_size: NA
v_call: TRBV5-1
j_call: TRBJ2-1
cdr3_aa: CASSYSGGVSYNEQFF
cdr3_nt: TGCGCCAGCAGCTACTCCGGGGGAGTCTCCTACAATGAGCAGTTCTTC

d_call: NA
clone_size: many
v_call: TRBV12-3/TRBV12-4
j_call: TRBJ1-2
cdr3_aa: CASSLSLDYGYTF
cdr3_nt: TGTGCCAGCAGTTTGTCCCTGGACTATGGCTACACCTTC

d_call: NA
clone_size: NA
v_call: TRBV2
j_call: TRBJ1-2
cdr3_aa: CASRRRRNTGYTF
cdr3_nt: TGTGCCAGCAGGAGGAGACGCAATACTGGCTACACCTTC

d_call: NA
clone_size: many
v_call: TRBV29-1
j_call: TRBJ2-6
cdr3_aa: CSVKGSGANVLTF
cdr3_nt: TGCAGCGTTAAAGGTTCTGGGGCCAACGTCCTGACTTTC

d_call: TRBD1
clone_size: few
v_call: TRBV6-1
j_call: TRBJ2-1
cdr3_aa: CASSERAGGSYNEQFF
cdr3_nt: TGTGCCAGCAGTGAACGGGCAGGGGGATCCTACAATGAGCAGTTCTTC

d_call: NA
clone_size: many
v_call: TRBV5-1
j_call: TRBJ2-1
cdr3_aa: CASTIDPYSYNEQFF
cdr3_nt: TGCGCCAGCACCATAGACCCCTACTCCTACAATGAGCAGTTCTTC

d_call: TRBD1
clone_size: few
v_call: TRBV14
j_call: TRBJ1-6
cdr3_aa: CASSQEGQGNSPLHF
cdr3_nt: TGTGCCAGCAGCCAAGAGGGACAGGGAAATTCACCCCTCCACTTT